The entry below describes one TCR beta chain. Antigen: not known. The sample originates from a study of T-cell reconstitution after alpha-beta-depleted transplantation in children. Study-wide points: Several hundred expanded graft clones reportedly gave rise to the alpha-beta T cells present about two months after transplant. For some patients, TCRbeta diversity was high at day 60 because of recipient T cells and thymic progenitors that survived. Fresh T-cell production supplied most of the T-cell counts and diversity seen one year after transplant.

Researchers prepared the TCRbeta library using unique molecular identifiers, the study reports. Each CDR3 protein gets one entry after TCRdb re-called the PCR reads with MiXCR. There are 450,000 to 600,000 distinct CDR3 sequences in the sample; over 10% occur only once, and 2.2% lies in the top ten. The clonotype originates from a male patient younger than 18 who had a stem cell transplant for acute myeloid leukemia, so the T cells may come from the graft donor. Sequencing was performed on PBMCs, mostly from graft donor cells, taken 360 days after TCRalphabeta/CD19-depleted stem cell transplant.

CDR3 nucleotide sequence: TGTGCCAGCAGAACTAGCGGGAGTTTGAACGAGCAGTACTTC. Amino acids: CASRTSGSLNEQYF. This sequence joins TRBV2 and TRBJ2-7, with 11 bases lining up with TRBD2. This CDR3 is 14 amino acids long. Germline assignment: CDR1 SNHLY and CDR2 FYNNEI. J lost 5 bases, V lost 6 bases, and 6 bases had no gene match. The full variable domain, with the rest looked up from reference TRBV2 and TRBJ2-7, is EPEVTQTPSHQVTQMGQEVILRCVPISNHLYFYWYRQILGQKVEFLVSFYNNEISEKSEIFDDQFSVERPDGSNFTLKIRSTKLEDSAMYFCASRTSGSLNEQYFGPGTRLTVT.